These 3 T cell receptor beta chains share one sample of origin, sequenced in a study of T-cell memory formation after mild COVID-19. A single record per CDR3 protein comes from TCRdb applying MiXCR to the 5' RACE reads. In the table there are 100,000 to 150,000 distinct CDR3 sequences, approximately 15% of which are singletons. The specimen sequenced was PBMCs or a T cell subset sorted from them (not recorded which). Source of these receptors: an adult woman who had mild COVID-19 (a few samples of this study predate the infection). Cell type and time point are not known.

This clonotype appeared a single time. The genes are TRBV3-1 and TRBJ1-2, with 7 positions matching TRBD1. The CDR3 loop spans 16 amino acids. In germline, CDR1 is LGHDT, CDR2 YNNKEL (reference sequence). The J segment lost 4 bases and the V segment lost 4 bases, leaving 12 bases of the junction unmatched. CDR3 in DNA: TGTGCCAGCAGCCGCCACGCGGGACAGCCTAGCTATGGCTACACCTTC. It specifies CASSRHAGQPSYGYTF.

This clonotype was observed a few times. V and J are TRBV12-3 or TRBV12-4 and TRBJ1-1; 9 bases line up with TRBD1. V lost 5 bases, J lost 1 base, and 14 bases stayed unmatched. The CDR3 has 18 residues. The CDR3 loop reads CASSPPGQGWGGNTEAFF. Here the CDR3 DNA reads TGTGCCAGCAGTCCTCCGGGACAGGGTTGGGGGGGGAACACTGAAGCTTTCTTT.

The V call is TRBV7-9, the J call TRBJ2-1; D may be TRBD1 (6 bases). Trimming left V 4 bases short and J 8 bases short, with 9 bases between. The CDR3 sequence is 12 residues long. Germline-derived CDR1 and CDR2 are SEHNR and FQNEAQ (reference sequence). The CDR3 reads CASSWDTDEQFF. CDR3 nucleotide sequence: TGTGCCAGCAGCTGGGACACCGATGAGCAGTTCTTC. Looking up the rest from reference TRBV7-9 and TRBJ2-1 gives the full variable domain: DTGVSQNPRHKITKRGQNVTFRCDPISEHNRLYWYRQTLGQGPEFLTYFQNEAQLEKSRLLSDRFSAERPKGSFSTLEIQRTEQGDSAMYLCASSWDTDEQFFGPGTRLTVL.